This TCR beta chain stems from a study of blood T cell repertoires in COVID-19. The junction had 3 bases not matched to a gene; V was cut back by 0 bases and J by 2 bases. CDR3 length: 15 residues. The germline V gene has CDR1 LGHNA and CDR2 YSLEER. Original data processing: Researchers report that nucleated cell counts were estimated from reference gene primer amplification. The data were produced by immunoSEQ multiplex PCR, yet TCRdb's version contains in-frame clones alone and is incomplete. The D gene and trimming were derived from the DNA, and the V and J assignments and clone size from that table. The data hold over 150,000 clones, with 88% observed a single time.

The rearrangement uses TRBV4-3 and TRBJ2-5; 7 bases map to TRBD2. The receptor was isolated from a woman aged 18-35 years who had recovered from COVID-19. Specimen: PBMCs or T cells enriched from blood (not recorded which). In nucleotides, the CDR3 is TGCGCCAGCAGCCAAGATTGGGGAGGGCAAGAGACCCAGTACTTC. It yields the protein CASSQDWGGQETQYF.